The 8 T cell receptor beta chains below were found in one sample sequenced in a study of read filtering for tumor transcriptome and immune sequencing. Molecular barcoded adaptors covering alpha/delta and beta/gamma chains were used on 400 to 450 ng RNA. MiXCR was run by TCRdb on the reads, yielding one entry per CDR3 protein. The sample lists 35,000 to 45,000 distinct CDR3 sequences; around 15% were seen once. The source material was a population of CD138-negative cells sorted from bone marrow. The receptors stem from a donor at least 40 years old with multiple myeloma.

The CDR3 reads CASSHYDRVEAFF. CDR3 DNA: TGTGCCAGCAGCCACTATGACAGGGTTGAAGCTTTCTTT. This chain joins TRBV6-2 or TRBV6-3 and TRBJ1-1, with 7 positions matching TRBD1. V was clipped by 6 bases and J by 7 bases; unmatched bases: 8. The CDR3 loop spans 13 amino acids. In germline, CDR1 is MNHEY, CDR2 SVGEGT.

At least ten counts were recorded for this clonotype. The rearrangement joins TRBV7-9 to TRBJ1-1, with D perhaps TRBD1 (5 bases). The CDR3 totals 14 residues. The germline V gene has CDR1 SEHNR and CDR2 FQNEAQ (reference sequence). With 4 bases removed from V and 1 base from J, the gap between germline ends came to 10 bases. The CDR3 bases are TGTGCCAGCAGCTGGGGACCTGGGAACACTGAAGCTTTCTTT. Encoded protein: CASSWGPGNTEAFF. The full variable domain, completed using reference TRBV7-9 and TRBJ1-1, is DTGVSQNPRHKITKRGQNVTFRCDPISEHNRLYWYRQTLGQGPEFLTYFQNEAQLEKSRLLSDRFSAERPKGSFSTLEIQRTEQGDSAMYLCASSWGPGNTEAFFGQGTRLTVV.

This clonotype was picked up many times. This rearrangement joins TRBV29-1 to TRBJ2-2; D is tentatively TRBD1 or TRBD2 (5 bases each). The CDR3 extends over 16 amino acids. Deletions cut 0 bases from V and 6 bases from J, with 17 bases between. CDR1 SQVTM and CDR2 ANQGSEA come from the germline V gene. The CDR3 reads CSVEDLNSRGAGELFF. DNA of the CDR3: TGCAGCGTTGAAGATCTGAACAGTCGGGGCGCCGGGGAGCTGTTTTTT.

Comments on this clonotype: This clone may be a read error of a much larger clone one base away. The J gene is TRBJ2-1, the V gene TRBV29-1; D perhaps matches TRBD2 (5 bases). The ends were cut back, 6 bases at V and 12 bases at J, with 12 bases in the middle. CDR3 size: 10 residues. Germline V gives CDR1 SQVTM, CDR2 ANQGSEA. The CDR3 is CSVGSGGQFF. In DNA form, the CDR3 reads TGCAGCGTGGGAAGCGGTGGGCAGTTCTTC.

Many counts were recorded for this clonotype. V and J are TRBV4-1 and TRBJ2-1, with TRBD2 identical over 11 bases. There are 17 residues in the CDR3. Germline CDR1 reads MGHRA; CDR2 reads YSYEKL. With V trimmed by 0 bases and J by 8 bases, 9 bases remained unmatched. The CDR3 nucleotides are TGCGCCAGCAGCCAAGAAGTGACTAGCGGGAACCGCGATGAGCAGTTCTTC. Translated: CASSQEVTSGNRDEQFF.

This clonotype has ten or more counts. V is TRBV20-1 and J is TRBJ2-5; D unclear. Trimming removed 0 bases from V and 2 bases from J, with 4 bases in between. Germline CDR1 is DFQATT and CDR2 is SNEGSKA (reference sequence). The CDR3 length is 12 residues. The chain's CDR3 is CSAREFQETQYF. Here the CDR3 DNA reads TGCAGTGCTAGAGAATTTCAAGAGACCCAGTACTTC.

This clonotype was detected many times. The rearrangement uses TRBV4-2 and TRBJ2-2; D is unresolved. Germline V CDR1 and CDR2: LGHNA, YNFKEQ. Between the trimmed V and J ends, which lost 0 bases and 0 bases, there was a span of 8 bases. CDR3 length: 16 residues. The CDR3 spells CASSQEPNTNTGELFF. CDR3 sequence (DNA): TGTGCCAGCAGCCAAGAACCCAATACGAACACCGGGGAGCTGTTTTTT.

This clonotype showed up many times. This chain links TRBV18 with TRBJ2-5; D call uncertain. CDR1 is KGHSH and CDR2 is LQKENI in the germline V gene. CDR3 size: 15 residues. Trimming left V 2 bases short and J 1 base short, with 11 bases between. CDR3 sequence: CASSPRADTQETQYF. DNA for the CDR3: TGTGCCAGCTCACCAAGGGCAGACACCCAAGAGACCCAGTACTTC.